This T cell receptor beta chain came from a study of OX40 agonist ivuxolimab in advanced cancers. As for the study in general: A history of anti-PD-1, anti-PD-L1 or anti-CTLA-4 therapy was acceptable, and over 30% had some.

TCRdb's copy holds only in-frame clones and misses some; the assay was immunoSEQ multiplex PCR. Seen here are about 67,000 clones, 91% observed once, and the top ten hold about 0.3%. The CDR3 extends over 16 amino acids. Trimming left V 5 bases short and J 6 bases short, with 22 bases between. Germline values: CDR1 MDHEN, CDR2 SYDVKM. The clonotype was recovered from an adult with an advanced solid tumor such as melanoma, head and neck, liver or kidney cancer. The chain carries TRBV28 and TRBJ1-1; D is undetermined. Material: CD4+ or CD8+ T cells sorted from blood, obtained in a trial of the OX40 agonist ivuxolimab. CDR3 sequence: CASSPGFLAGSSEAFF. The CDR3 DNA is TGTGCCAGCAGTCCGGGCTTCTTGGCGGGGAGCTCTGAAGCTTTCTTT. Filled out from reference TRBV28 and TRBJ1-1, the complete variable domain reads DVKVTQSSRYLVKRTGEKVFLECVQDMDHENMFWYRQDPGLGLRLIYFSYDVKMKEKGDIPEGYSVSREKKERFSLILESASTNQTSMYLCASSPGFLAGSSEAFFGQGTRLTVV.